The clone carrying this T cell receptor (beta chain) was seen a handful of times. V shed 0 bases, J shed 0 bases, and the junction held 7 bases outside the gene matches. Germline V CDR1 and CDR2: SGHRS, YFSETQ. There are 17 residues in the CDR3. This record belongs to a study of T-cell memory formation after mild COVID-19. A 5'RACE reaction primed in the constant segment made cDNA libraries of TCR alpha and TCR beta, and these carried sample barcodes and UMIs. MiXCR, run by TCRdb on the 5' RACE reads, gives a single entry per CDR3 protein. The data hold 250,000 to 300,000 distinct CDR3 sequences, with 15% to 20% observed a single time.

Sequencing was carried out using PBMCs or a T cell subset sorted from them (not recorded which). The rearrangement uses TRBV5-1 and TRBJ2-7; TRBD2 aligns across 9 bases. The receptor was isolated from a man between 18 and 29 years old who had mild COVID-19 (a few samples of this study predate the infection). Cell type and time point are not known. DNA for the CDR3: TGCGCCAGCAGCTTGGTAGGCGGGGGGGCCCCCTCCTACGAGCAGTACTTC. This codes for CASSLVGGGAPSYEQYF.